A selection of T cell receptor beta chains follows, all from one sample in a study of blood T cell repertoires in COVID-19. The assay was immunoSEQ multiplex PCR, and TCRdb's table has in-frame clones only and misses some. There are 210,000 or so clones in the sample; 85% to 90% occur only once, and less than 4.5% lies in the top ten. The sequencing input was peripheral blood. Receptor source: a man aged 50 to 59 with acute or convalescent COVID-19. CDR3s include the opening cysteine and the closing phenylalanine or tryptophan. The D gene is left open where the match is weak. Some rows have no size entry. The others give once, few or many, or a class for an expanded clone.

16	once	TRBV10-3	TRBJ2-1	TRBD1	TGTGCCATCAGGGGCACGGGGGACAGGGGTTTAGATGAGCAGTTCTTC	CAIRGTGDRGLDEQFF
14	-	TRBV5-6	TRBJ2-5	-	TGTGCCAGCAGTTTCCGGACAGCTAAAGAGACCCAGTACTTC	CASSFRTAKETQYF
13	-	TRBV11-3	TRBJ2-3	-	TGTGCCAGCAGCTTAACCTCAGCAGATACGCAGTATTTT	CASSLTSADTQYF
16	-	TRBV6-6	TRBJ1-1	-	TGTGCCAGCGCCGGGGCAGGGGATAAAATGAACACTGAAGCTTTCTTT	CASAGAGDKMNTEAFF
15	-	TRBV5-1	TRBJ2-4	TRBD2	TGCGCCAGCAGCTTCGGCGGGGGGGCCGGAAACATTCAGTACTTC	CASSFGGGAGNIQYF
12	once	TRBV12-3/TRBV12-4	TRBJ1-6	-	TGTGCCAGCAGTTTTGCGATTTCACCCCTCCACTTT	CASSFAISPLHF
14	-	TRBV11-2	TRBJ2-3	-	TGTGCCAGCAGCGCAAACAGGGCGCAGGATACGCAGTATTTT	CASSANRAQDTQYF
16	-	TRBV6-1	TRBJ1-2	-	TGTGCCAGCAGTGAAGTGAGACAGTGGGGGCTCTATGGCTACACCTTC	CASSEVRQWGLYGYTF
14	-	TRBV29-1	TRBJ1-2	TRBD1	TGCAGCGTTGAGGTTCCAGGGGGCGCGTCCGGCTACACCTTC	CSVEVPGGASGYTF
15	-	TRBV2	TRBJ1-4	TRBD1	TGTGCCAGCAGTGCTAATACAGGGGGCATTGAAAAACTGTTTTTT	CASSANTGGIEKLFF
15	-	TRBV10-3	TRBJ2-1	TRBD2	TGTGCCATCAGTGAGTCAGAGCGGGGGGGCAGTGAGCAGTTCTTC	CAISESERGGSEQFF
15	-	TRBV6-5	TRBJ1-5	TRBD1	TGTGCCAGCAGTCCCGGGACGCCCAGGGGGCAGCCCCAGCATTTT	CASSPGTPRGQPQHF
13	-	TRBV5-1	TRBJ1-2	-	TGCGCCAGCAGCTTGGAAGTCGTCGGTGGCTACACCTTC	CASSLEVVGGYTF
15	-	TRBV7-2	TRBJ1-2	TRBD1	TGTGCCAGCAGTCAATCCGGGACAGTCATTCTAGGCTACACCTTC	CASSQSGTVILGYTF
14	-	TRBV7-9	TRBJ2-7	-	TGTGCCAGCAGCTTAGCAGACAGCTCCTACGAGCAGTACTTC	CASSLADSSYEQYF
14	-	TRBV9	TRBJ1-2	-	TGTGCCAGCAGCGTAGCTGGCCAGGGGTATGGCTACACCTTC	CASSVAGQGYGYTF
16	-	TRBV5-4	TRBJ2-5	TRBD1	TGTGCCAGCAGCTTGGCTCGGGACAGCCGACAAGAGACCCAGTACTTC	CASSLARDSRQETQYF
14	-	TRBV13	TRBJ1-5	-	TGTGCCAGCAGCTTAGGGGGGGCGGCCCAGCCCCAGCATTTT	CASSLGGAAQPQHF
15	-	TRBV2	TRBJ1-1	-	TGTGCCAGCAGTGTTGAGGTGGTCGCGAACACTGAAGCTTTCTTT	CASSVEVVANTEAFF
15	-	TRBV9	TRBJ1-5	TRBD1	TGTGCCAGCAGCGTAGGCCAGGGGGCGGGCCAGCCCCAGCATTTT	CASSVGQGAGQPQHF
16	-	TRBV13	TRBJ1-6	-	TGTGCCAGCAGCTTAGGGCAGGGGAGAGCGAATTCACCCCTCCACTTT	CASSLGQGRANSPLHF
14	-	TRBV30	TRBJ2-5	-	TGTGCCTGGAGTGTATTGTCAGGGGCCGAGACCCAGTACTTC	CAWSVLSGAETQYF
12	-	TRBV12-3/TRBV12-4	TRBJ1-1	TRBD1	TGTGCCAGCAGCCCCGACAGGGGAGCTGCTTTCTTT	CASSPDRGAAFF
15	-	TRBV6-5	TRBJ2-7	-	TGTGCCAGCAGCCCACCCGGTGGCAGGCTCCACGAGCAGTACTTC	CASSPPGGRLHEQYF
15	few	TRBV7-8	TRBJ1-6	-	TGTGCCAGCAGCCCCTGGAGCTCCTATAATTCACCCCTCCACTTT	CASSPWSSYNSPLHF
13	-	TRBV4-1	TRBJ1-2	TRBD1	TGCGCCAGCAGCCCTGCTGACAGGGCTGGCTACACCTTC	CASSPADRAGYTF
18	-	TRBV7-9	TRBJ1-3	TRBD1	TGTGCCAGCACCCCCAGGGGGGCCCTGCCCGACTCTGGAAACACCATATATTTT	CASTPRGALPDSGNTIYF
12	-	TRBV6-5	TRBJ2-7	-	TGTGCCAGCCATAGTAGCTCCTACGAGCAGTACTTC	CASHSSSYEQYF
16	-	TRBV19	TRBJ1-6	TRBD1	TGTGCCAGTCGACGACAGGGTTTATCCTATAATTCACCCCTCCACTTT	CASRRQGLSYNSPLHF
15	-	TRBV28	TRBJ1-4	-	TGTGCCAGCAGCCCGGGAGGGGCAACTAATGAAAAACTGTTTTTT	CASSPGGATNEKLFF
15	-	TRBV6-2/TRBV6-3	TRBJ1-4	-	TGTGCCAGCAGTCTATGGGCAGCAACTAATGAAAAACTGTTTTTT	CASSLWAATNEKLFF
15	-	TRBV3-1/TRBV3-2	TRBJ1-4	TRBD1	TGTGCCAGCAGCCAAAGGGGGCAGGGATTTGAAAAACTGTTTTTT	CASSQRGQGFEKLFF
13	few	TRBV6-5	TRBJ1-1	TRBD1	TGTGCCAGCAGTCCGGGACAGGGGACTGAAGCTTTCTTT	CASSPGQGTEAFF
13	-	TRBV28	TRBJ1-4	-	TGTGCCAGCAGTTCCCAGGGGTTTGGGGGACTGTTTTTT	CASSSQGFGGLFF
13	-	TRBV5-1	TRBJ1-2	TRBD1	TGCGCCAGCAGCTGGGGACAGGGGAATGGCTACACCTTC	CASSWGQGNGYTF
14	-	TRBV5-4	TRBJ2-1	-	TGTGCCAGTTCAGGGTATAGCTCCTACAATGAGCAGTTCTTC	CASSGYSSYNEQFF
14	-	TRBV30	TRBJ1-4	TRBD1	TGTGCCTGGGCTACAGGGGGCGCCGATGAAAAACTGTTTTTT	CAWATGGADEKLFF
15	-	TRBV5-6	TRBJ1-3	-	TGTGCCAGCAGCGCGGGGCCAACCTCTGGAAACACCATATATTTT	CASSAGPTSGNTIYF
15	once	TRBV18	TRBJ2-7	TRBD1	TGTGCCAGCTCACCCCGGGACAGGCAATCCTACGAGCAGTACTTC	CASSPRDRQSYEQYF
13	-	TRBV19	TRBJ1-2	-	TGTGCCAGTAATTACGCAGGGGCCGACGGCTACACCTTC	CASNYAGADGYTF
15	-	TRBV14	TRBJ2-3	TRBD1	TGTGCCAGCAGCCGACAGGGAATGGGCACAGATACGCAGTATTTT	CASSRQGMGTDTQYF
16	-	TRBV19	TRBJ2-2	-	TGTGCCAGTACCAGTCTGGGGGCAGGGGATATAGGGGAGCTGTTTTTT	CASTSLGAGDIGELFF
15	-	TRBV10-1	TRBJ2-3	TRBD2	TGCGCCAGCAGCGGCGGGGGTGAAAACACAGATACGCAGTATTTT	CASSGGGENTDTQYF
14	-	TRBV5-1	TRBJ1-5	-	TGCGCCAGCAGCTTGGGGCAGGAGGGTCAGCCCCAGCATTTT	CASSLGQEGQPQHF
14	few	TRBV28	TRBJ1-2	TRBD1	TGTGCCATCCCAGACAAGGGGGCTGGCTATGGCTACACCTTC	CAIPDKGAGYGYTF
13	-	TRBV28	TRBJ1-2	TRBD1	TGTGCCACCGAGACAGGGGAGGGTCATGGCTACACCTTC	CATETGEGHGYTF
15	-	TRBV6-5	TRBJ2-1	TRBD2	TGTGCCAGCAGCGTCGGGACTAGCGGGTACAATGAGCAGTTCTTC	CASSVGTSGYNEQFF
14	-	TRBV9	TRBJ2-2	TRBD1	TGTGCCAGCAGCACGGGACAGTTCACCGGGGAGCTGTTTTTT	CASSTGQFTGELFF
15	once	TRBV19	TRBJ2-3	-	TGTGCCAGTAGTGCCCAGGGGCTTAGCACAGATACGCAGTATTTT	CASSAQGLSTDTQYF
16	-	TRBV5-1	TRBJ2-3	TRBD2	TGCGCCAGCAGCTCGGGACTAGCGTATATAGGAGATACGCAGTATTTT	CASSSGLAYIGDTQYF
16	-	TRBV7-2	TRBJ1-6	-	TGTGCCAGCAGCTTAAGGGGCGTACACCTAAATTCACCCCTCCACTTT	CASSLRGVHLNSPLHF
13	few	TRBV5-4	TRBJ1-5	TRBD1	TGTGCCAGCAGCTTGGAGGGGGCGCTACCCCAGCATTTT	CASSLEGALPQHF
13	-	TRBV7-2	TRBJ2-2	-	TGTGCCAGCAGCCCTCGGTCGGGCGGGGAGCTGTTTTTT	CASSPRSGGELFF
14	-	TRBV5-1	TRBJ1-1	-	TGCGCCAGCAGCCAAATACCTAGTCTAACTGAAGCTTTCTTT	CASSQIPSLTEAFF
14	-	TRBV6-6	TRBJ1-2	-	TGTGCCAGCAGTTCCCAACAGGGAGGGTATGGCTACACCTTC	CASSSQQGGYGYTF
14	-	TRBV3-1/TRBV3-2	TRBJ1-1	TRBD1	TGTGCCAGCAGCCACTCTACAGGGGCCACTGAAGCTTTCTTT	CASSHSTGATEAFF
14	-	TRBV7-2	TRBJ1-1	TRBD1	TGTGCCAGCAGCCCCCGGACAGGCGTATCTGAAGCTTTCTTT	CASSPRTGVSEAFF